The 31 T cell receptor beta chains below were found in one sample sequenced in a study of shared clonotypes between healthy human individuals. Data came from immunoSEQ multiplex PCR; TCRdb stores just in-frame clones and leaves some out. The sample holds more than 850,000 clones; around 82% are singletons and the top ten take roughly 0.56%. The sequenced sample was memory CD4+ T cells from PBMCs. Subset of the sample: CD45RA-negative fraction. Receptors originate from a man aged 18 to 29 in good health. Some clones in this sample may be carry-over from other donors' samples.

The chain recombines TRBV2 with TRBJ1-4; D not certain. The CDR3 is made up of 11 amino acids. Germline CDR1 reads SNHLY; CDR2 reads FYNNEI. Deletions cut 7 bases from V and 4 bases from J, with 4 bases between. Written as DNA, the CDR3 is TGTGCCAGCACTTATAATGAAAAACTGTTTTTT. Amino acid sequence: CASTYNEKLFF.

V gene TRBV6-6 combines with J gene TRBJ2-7; 10 bases align to TRBD1. In germline, CDR1 is MNHNY, CDR2 SVGAGI (reference sequence). The V and J ends lost 9 bases and 5 bases, in that order; junction bases with no gene match: 16. The length of the CDR3 is 16 residues. CDR3 loop: CASKHSNIGTGDEQYF. Written as DNA, the CDR3 is TGTGCCAGTAAACACTCTAATATCGGGACAGGGGACGAGCAGTACTTC.

The chain carries TRBV7-8 and TRBJ1-2; D uncertain. CDR3 length: 13 residues. CDR1 and CDR2 from the germline V gene are SGHVS and FQNEAQ. V lost 5 bases, J lost 8 bases, and 15 bases lay in between. In DNA, the CDR3 is TGTGCCAGCAGCCCTCTCACCCACATAGGCTACACCTTC. It encodes CASSPLTHIGYTF.

In regard to this clone: A far bigger clonotype differs at one base, so this is likely a read error. The chain has TRBV10-3 and TRBJ1-2; a weak D match, TRBD1 (6 bases). The CDR3 extends over 12 amino acids. CDR1 is ENHRY and CDR2 is SYGVKD in the germline V gene. The DNA of the CDR3 is TGTGCCACCAGTGAACAGGGTAGGGGCTACACCTTC. Its protein is CATSEQGRGYTF.

The V gene is TRBV11-1, the J gene TRBJ2-3; D remains unclear. V lost 3 bases to trimming and J lost 0 bases, with 13 bases between them. This CDR3 contains 16 residues. Germline V gene sequence: CDR1 SGHAT, CDR2 FQDESV (reference sequence). The CDR3: CASSLVDGRSTDTQYF. The CDR3 DNA sequence: TGTGCCAGCAGCTTGGTGGACGGTCGTAGCACAGATACGCAGTATTTT.

The J gene is TRBJ1-4, the V gene TRBV28; D is ambiguous. Germline CDR1 MDHEN, CDR2 SYDVKM. The CDR3 consists of 13 residues. V lost 6 bases and J 8 bases, leaving 13 bases between the germline ends. CDR3 residues: CASSPVLGEKLFF. The CDR3 coding sequence is TGTGCCAGCAGCCCTGTATTAGGCGAAAAACTGTTTTTT.

Concerning this clone: Distinct nucleotide sequences in the sample also encode this CDR3. The chain is built from TRBV11-2 and TRBJ1-2; D not certain. Between the trimmed V and J ends, which lost 4 bases and 2 bases, there was a span of 8 bases. Germline CDR1 is SGHAT and CDR2 is FQNNGV. This CDR3 comprises 13 residues. CDR3 sequence: CASSWGRNYGYTF. CDR3 DNA: TGTGCCAGCAGCTGGGGTAGGAACTATGGCTACACCTTC.

This chain uses TRBV4-3 with TRBJ2-6; TRBD2 agrees at 13 bases. The V gene's germline CDR1 is LGHNA and CDR2 YSLEER. The J segment lost 2 bases and the V segment lost 3 bases, leaving 13 bases of the junction unmatched. The CDR3 is made up of 21 amino acids. The CDR3 here is CASSHRLAGGPLRTGANVLTF. CDR3 coding DNA: TGCGCCAGCAGCCACCGACTAGCGGGAGGCCCCTTAAGGACTGGGGCCAACGTCCTGACTTTC.

This chain links TRBV6-5 with TRBJ1-2, with a weak D call TRBD1 (5 bases). The CDR3 consists of 15 residues. Trimming cost V 2 bases and J 3 bases, with 13 bases left between them. Germline lookup yields CDR1 MNHEY and CDR2 SVGAGI. The CDR3 region is CASSYGQGEDYGYTF. In DNA form, the CDR3 reads TGTGCCAGCAGTTACGGCCAGGGCGAAGACTATGGCTACACCTTC.

This clone has just one count. The chain couples TRBV2 to TRBJ1-5, with TRBD1 matching over 8 bases. The CDR3 extends over 15 amino acids. In germline, CDR1 is SNHLY, CDR2 FYNNEI. Trimming took 3 bases from V and 3 from J; bases not matched to a gene: 4. CDR3 region: CASSDRGLDNQPQHF. CDR3 DNA: TGTGCCAGCAGTGACAGGGGGCTAGACAATCAGCCCCAGCATTTT.

This chain uses TRBV19 with TRBJ2-6, with TRBD1 as a possible D gene (5 bases). Looked up from germline, CDR1 is LNHDA and CDR2 is SQIVND (reference sequence). Trimming removed 3 bases from V and 0 bases from J, with 12 bases in between. The CDR3 runs to 17 residues. The CDR3 reads CASSIVGETSGANVLTF. The CDR3 DNA sequence: TGTGCCAGTAGTATCGTAGGGGAAACCTCTGGGGCCAACGTCCTGACTTTC.

Comment on this clone: Given a much more abundant clone one base away, this may be a read error. This chain links TRBV7-7 with TRBJ2-2; D is possibly TRBD1 (6 bases). Germline CDR1 is SSHAT and CDR2 is FNYEAQ (reference sequence). The CDR3 loop spans 14 amino acids. V lost 1 base to trimming and J lost 4 bases, with 7 bases between them. The CDR3 here is CASSLGGGTGELFF. Written as DNA, the CDR3 is TGTGCCAGCAGCTTAGGAGGGGGCACCGGGGAGCTGTTTTTT.

The V call is TRBV2, the J call TRBJ2-7, with D perhaps assigned TRBD1 or TRBD2 (6 bases each). The CDR3 loop spans 13 amino acids. V lost 6 bases and J 2 bases, leaving 11 bases between the germline ends. Germline loops: CDR1 SNHLY, CDR2 FYNNEI. DNA of the CDR3: TGTGCCAGCAGGGGGGCGGGGACCTACGAGCAGTACTTC. Its protein is CASRGAGTYEQYF.

A single count supports this clone. Written as DNA, the CDR3 is TGTGCCAGCAGTGTGGGGGTCAACACTGAAGCTTTCTTT. Amino acid sequence: CASSVGVNTEAFF. The V call is TRBV6-1, the J call TRBJ1-1; possibly TRBD1 for D (5 bases). The V end was cut by 4 bases, the J end by 2 bases, with 8 bases between. Germline-derived CDR1 and CDR2 are MNHNS and SASEGT. This CDR3 has 13 residues.

The genes are TRBV5-5 and TRBJ1-1, with 8 bases lining up with TRBD1. The CDR3 is 14 amino acids. J gave up 7 bases and V 1 base, and 6 bases lay outside the gene matches. Per germline, CDR1 SGHKS and CDR2 YYEKEE (reference sequence). CDR3: CASSLRQGKFEAFF. As DNA, the CDR3 is TGTGCCAGCAGCTTGCGACAGGGGAAGTTTGAAGCTTTCTTT.

The chain carries TRBV5-5 and TRBJ1-2; TRBD1 aligns across 7 bases. J gave up 2 bases and V 4 bases, and 5 bases lay outside the gene matches. Germline V lookup: CDR1 SGHKS, CDR2 YYEKEE (reference sequence). The CDR3 sequence is 14 residues long. For the CDR3, the DNA is TGTGCCAGCAGCAACCGGGACAGAAACTATGGCTACACCTTC. Translation: CASSNRDRNYGYTF.

This chain uses TRBV4-1 with TRBJ1-2; D unclear. CDR1 and CDR2 from the germline V gene are MGHRA and YSYEKL. V was cut by 3 bases and J by 3 bases, with 8 bases left in between. CDR3 size: 13 residues. CDR3: CASSQKNDYGYTF. DNA of the CDR3: TGCGCCAGCAGCCAGAAGAACGACTATGGCTACACCTTC.

The rearrangement uses TRBV28 and TRBJ1-1; a possible D gene is TRBD1 (5 bases). The V and J ends lost 3 bases and 0 bases respectively, with 8 bases between them. This CDR3 has 14 residues. CDR1 is MDHEN and CDR2 is SYDVKM in the germline V gene. The CDR3 sequence is CASSFQGLNTEAFF. The CDR3 region has the DNA TGTGCCAGCAGTTTCCAGGGCCTGAACACTGAAGCTTTCTTT.

The chain couples TRBV19 to TRBJ1-1; possibly TRBD1 for D (5 bases). Trimming cost V 7 bases and J 3 bases, with 21 bases left between them. Germline V gives CDR1 LNHDA, CDR2 SQIVND (reference sequence). CDR3 length equals 16 residues. The CDR3 spells CASTHRTLLGDTEAFF. The CDR3 nucleotides are TGTGCCAGTACCCACAGGACACTTCTAGGGGACACTGAAGCTTTCTTT.

V is TRBV5-1 and J is TRBJ2-1, with TRBD2 matching over 8 bases. The CDR3 length is 15 residues. After removal of 5 bases from V and 9 bases from J, the junction contained 13 bases not matched to a gene. Germline V gives CDR1 SGHRS, CDR2 YFSETQ. CDR3: CASRQRGTAESEQFF. The DNA of the CDR3 is TGCGCCAGCAGGCAGCGGGGGACCGCGGAGAGTGAGCAGTTCTTC.

The chain has TRBV7-8 and TRBJ2-5; the D call may be TRBD1 or TRBD2 (6 bases each). Trimming took 5 bases from V and 1 from J, leaving 14 bases between them. The CDR3 extends over 15 amino acids. CDR1 is SGHVS and CDR2 is FQNEAQ in the germline V gene. CDR3: CASSPDRGPQETQYF. CDR3 nucleotide sequence: TGTGCCAGCAGCCCAGACCGGGGGCCCCAAGAGACCCAGTACTTC.

The genes are TRBV10-3 and TRBJ1-1, with TRBD1 identical over 11 bases. Germline V gene lookup returns CDR1 ENHRY and CDR2 SYGVKD. This CDR3 is 14 amino acids long. J gave up 6 bases and V 7 bases, and 7 bases lay outside the gene matches. The DNA for the CDR3 is TGTGCCATCAATCCGGGACAGGGGGTGCCTGAAGCTTTCTTT. Its translation: CAINPGQGVPEAFF.

V gene TRBV6-6 combines with J gene TRBJ1-2; TRBD1 matches at 8 bases. V dropped 7 bases and J dropped 4; count of bases not matched to a gene: 5. The CDR3 is made up of 13 amino acids. Germline CDR1 is MNHNY and CDR2 is SVGAGI (reference sequence). The CDR3 region is CASTTGTGYGYTF. The CDR3 region has the DNA TGTGCCAGCACGACAGGGACAGGCTATGGCTACACCTTC.

V gene TRBV6-5 combines with J gene TRBJ2-7; TRBD2 agrees at 10 bases. The CDR3 consists of 14 residues. V was pared by 5 bases and J by 7 bases, with 8 bases of the junction left unmatched. CDR1 and CDR2 (germline): MNHEY, SVGAGI. The CDR3 region is CASSGSGRAEEQYF. DNA of the CDR3: TGTGCCAGCAGTGGAAGCGGGAGGGCCGAGGAGCAGTACTTC.

The chain is built from TRBV9 and TRBJ2-2; 7 nucleotides agree with TRBD2. The J segment lost 5 bases and the V segment lost 4 bases, leaving 11 bases of the junction unmatched. The CDR3 covers 16 residues. Germline-derived CDR1 and CDR2 are SGDLS and YYNGEE. The CDR3 protein is CASSPRGGSSTGELFF. CDR3 sequence (DNA): TGTGCCAGCAGCCCTCGAGGCGGGAGTAGTACCGGGGAGCTGTTTTTT.

This rearrangement joins TRBV19 to TRBJ2-5; a weak D match, TRBD1 (5 bases). The CDR3 length is 14 residues. V was shortened by 3 bases and J by 4 bases, with 12 bases between the two germline ends. Germline values: CDR1 LNHDA, CDR2 SQIVND (reference sequence). CDR3 nucleotide sequence: TGTGCCAGTAGTATTGGCAGGGTTCGAGAGACCCAGTACTTC. It translates to CASSIGRVRETQYF.

The V gene is TRBV4-1, the J gene TRBJ2-3, with D uncertain. This CDR3 spans 15 amino acids. CDR1 and CDR2 from the germline V gene are MGHRA and YSYEKL. Trimming removed 4 bases at V and 3 bases at J, with 14 bases between. The CDR3 region has the DNA TGCGCCAGCAGCCCTAGGGCAGCGACTACAGATACGCAGTATTTT. Amino acid sequence: CASSPRAATTDTQYF.

The chain has TRBV4-1 and TRBJ1-1; D not resolved. The CDR3 is 17 amino acids. V was pared by 0 bases and J by 3 bases, with 17 bases between. The V gene's germline CDR1 is MGHRA and CDR2 YSYEKL. Here the CDR3 reads CASSQDRSRAIHTEAFF. CDR3 DNA sequence: TGCGCCAGCAGCCAAGATCGTTCTCGAGCAATCCACACTGAAGCTTTCTTT.

The gene calls are TRBV28 and TRBJ1-1, with D unresolved. Deletions cut 5 bases from V and 0 bases from J, with 13 bases between. Germline loops: CDR1 MDHEN, CDR2 SYDVKM. The CDR3 covers 15 residues. In DNA form, the CDR3 reads TGTGCCAGCAGTCGCCTGTCAGCCATGAACACTGAAGCTTTCTTT. It is translated as CASSRLSAMNTEAFF. Complete variable domain (other parts from reference TRBV28 and TRBJ1-1): DVKVTQSSRYLVKRTGEKVFLECVQDMDHENMFWYRQDPGLGLRLIYFSYDVKMKEKGDIPEGYSVSREKKERFSLILESASTNQTSMYLCASSRLSAMNTEAFFGQGTRLTVV.

The chain links TRBV19 to TRBJ2-1, with 10 bases aligning to TRBD2. Germline V gene lookup returns CDR1 LNHDA and CDR2 SQIVND (reference sequence). This CDR3 comprises 14 residues. Unmatched junction bases numbered 6, after V lost 9 bases and J lost 4 bases. The DNA for the CDR3 is TGTGCCAGACAAGGACTAGCGGCTTACAATGAGCAGTTCTTC. This codes for CARQGLAAYNEQFF.

The chain couples TRBV28 to TRBJ2-7; 10 positions agree with TRBD1. Per germline, CDR1 MDHEN and CDR2 SYDVKM. This CDR3 contains 14 residues. With V trimmed by 8 bases and J by 2 bases, 6 bases remained unmatched. The CDR3 nucleotides are TGTGCCAGCGTAGGGACAGGGGCGGCCTACGAGCAGTACTTC. Translating gives CASVGTGAAYEQYF. Filled out from reference TRBV28 and TRBJ2-7, the complete variable domain reads DVKVTQSSRYLVKRTGEKVFLECVQDMDHENMFWYRQDPGLGLRLIYFSYDVKMKEKGDIPEGYSVSREKKERFSLILESASTNQTSMYLCASVGTGAAYEQYFGPGTRLTVT.